The rows below give T cell receptor beta chains drawn from one sample of a study of control samples from healthy donors and cancer patients. TCRdb keeps only in-frame clones here, not all; method: immunoSEQ multiplex PCR. The sample holds roughly 90,000 clones, roughly 86% seen once. Sequences were obtained from blood. The receptors originated from a woman aged 55-70 years in good health. Each CDR3 is given with its conserved first and last residue. D genes are given only for firm matches. A row's size may be missing; if present it is once, few, many or a size class.

NA,TRBV28,NA,TRBJ2-7,CASSFPRKNSYEQYF,TGTGCCAGCAGTTTCCCGCGGAAAAACTCCTACGAGCAGTACTTC
NA,TRBV23-1,NA,TRBJ2-7,CASSHPPKNYYEQYF,TGCGCCAGCAGTCACCCTCCCAAGAATTATTACGAGCAGTACTTC
TRBD1,TRBV5-5,NA,TRBJ1-6,CASSWGQENSPLHF,TGTGCCAGCAGCTGGGGACAGGAGAATTCACCCCTCCACTTT
TRBD1,TRBV3-1/TRBV3-2,NA,TRBJ2-3,CASSQYGQGRTDTQYF,TGTGCCAGCAGCCAGTATGGACAGGGGCGAACAGATACGCAGTATTTT
TRBD1,TRBV6-5,NA,TRBJ2-3,CASSYHGTGRSDTQYF,TGTGCCAGCAGTTACCACGGGACAGGGAGGTCAGATACGCAGTATTTT
NA,TRBV19,once,TRBJ2-1,CASSPQGYNEQFF,TGTGCCAGTAGCCCTCAGGGTTACAATGAGCAGTTCTTC
TRBD2,TRBV5-1,NA,TRBJ2-1,CASSLVAGVSYNEQFF,TGCGCCAGCAGCTTGGTAGCGGGAGTCTCCTACAATGAGCAGTTCTTC
NA,TRBV5-8,NA,TRBJ1-5,CASSRWGSLGEGQPQHF,TGTGCCAGCAGCCGCTGGGGCAGCCTAGGGGAAGGTCAGCCCCAGCATTTT
TRBD1,TRBV3-1/TRBV3-2,NA,TRBJ1-6,CASSSRQGGSPLHF,TGTGCCAGCAGCTCGCGACAGGGAGGATCACCCCTCCACTTT
NA,TRBV19,NA,TRBJ2-7,CASSAFSYEQYF,TGTGCCAGTAGTGCGTTCTCCTACGAGCAGTACTTC
TRBD1,TRBV18,NA,TRBJ2-7,CASSGPGQGGEQYF,TGTGCCAGCTCAGGACCGGGACAGGGGGGCGAGCAGTACTTC
NA,TRBV6-5,NA,TRBJ2-1,CASSPRHSSYNEQFF,TGTGCCAGCAGTCCTCGTCACAGCTCCTACAATGAGCAGTTCTTC
TRBD1,TRBV2,NA,TRBJ1-4,CASSLTGADEKLFF,TGTGCCAGCAGCTTGACAGGGGCTGATGAAAAACTGTTTTTT
TRBD2,TRBV9,few,TRBJ2-1,CASSVGLAGGKHNEQFF,TGTGCCAGCAGCGTGGGTCTAGCGGGGGGCAAACACAATGAGCAGTTCTTC
NA,TRBV6-1,NA,TRBJ1-4,CASSETMEGDEKLFF,TGTGCCAGCAGTGAAACCATGGAAGGGGATGAAAAACTGTTTTTT
NA,TRBV18,NA,TRBJ1-3,CASSAKQGFGNTIYF,TGTGCCAGCTCAGCTAAACAGGGTTTTGGAAACACCATATATTTT
TRBD1,TRBV6-6,NA,TRBJ1-4,CASSPGGTGNEKLFF,TGTGCCAGCAGTCCAGGCGGGACAGGGAATGAAAAACTGTTTTTT
NA,TRBV5-5,NA,TRBJ1-6,CASSPGRNNSPLHF,TGTGCCAGCAGCCCGGGACGGAATAATTCACCCCTCCACTTT
TRBD2,TRBV6-5,NA,TRBJ2-5,CASSQTSGGKETQYF,TGTGCCAGCAGTCAAACTAGCGGGGGAAAAGAGACCCAGTACTTC
TRBD2,TRBV15,NA,TRBJ2-3,CATSPSLAGGLTDTQYF,TGTGCCACCAGCCCTTCTTTAGCGGGAGGCCTCACAGATACGCAGTATTTT
TRBD2,TRBV19,NA,TRBJ2-7,CASTPTSGYFSSYEQYF,TGTGCCAGTACCCCGACTAGCGGGTATTTCAGCTCCTACGAGCAGTACTTC
NA,TRBV2,NA,TRBJ1-2,CASSPALTGIYGYTF,TGTGCCAGCAGTCCGGCCCTGACGGGAATATATGGCTACACCTTC
TRBD1,TRBV19,NA,TRBJ1-2,CASTEQGAGYGYTF,TGTGCCAGTACCGAACAGGGGGCAGGCTATGGCTACACCTTC
TRBD2,TRBV15,NA,TRBJ2-1,CATSRGSGGANEQFF,TGTGCCACCAGCAGAGGTAGCGGGGGGGCGAATGAGCAGTTCTTC
NA,TRBV18,once,TRBJ2-3,CASSPSVGPTDTQYF,TGTGCCAGCTCACCATCCGTGGGGCCCACAGATACGCAGTATTTT
NA,TRBV18,once,TRBJ2-5,CASSSQRGTETQYF,TGTGCCAGCTCGAGCCAAAGGGGGACTGAGACCCAGTACTTC
NA,TRBV19,few,TRBJ1-1,CATHDRWNTEAFF,TGTGCCACCCATGACAGGTGGAACACTGAAGCTTTCTTT
NA,TRBV5-1,NA,TRBJ1-3,CASSLEPGTTGNTIYF,TGCGCCAGCAGCTTAGAACCGGGCACAACTGGAAACACCATATATTTT
NA,TRBV7-9,once,TRBJ1-1,CASSQSRVMNTEAFF,TGTGCCAGCAGTCAGAGCAGGGTCATGAACACTGAAGCTTTCTTT
NA,TRBV3-1/TRBV3-2,NA,TRBJ2-7,CASSQGREQYF,TGTGCCAGCAGCCAAGGGAGGGAGCAGTACTTC
NA,TRBV18,NA,TRBJ2-7,CASSLDRSGAYEQYF,TGTGCCAGCTCATTGGACAGGTCGGGAGCTTACGAGCAGTACTTC
TRBD2,TRBV11-3,NA,TRBJ2-1,CASSATFSGTYNEQFF,TGTGCCAGCAGCGCAACCTTTAGCGGGACCTACAATGAGCAGTTCTTC
TRBD1,TRBV15,NA,TRBJ2-7,CATSKGTGVTYEQYF,TGTGCCACCAGCAAGGGGACAGGGGTTACCTACGAGCAGTACTTC
NA,TRBV12-3/TRBV12-4,NA,TRBJ1-2,CASSPAVVYGYTF,TGTGCCAGCAGCCCCGCGGTGGTCTATGGCTACACCTTC
NA,TRBV12-5,NA,TRBJ2-3,CASGRDREADTQYF,TGTGCTAGTGGTCGCGACAGGGAGGCAGATACGCAGTATTTT
NA,TRBV4-2,NA,TRBJ1-2,CASSPGTFTSYGYTF,TGTGCCAGCAGCCCGGGGACATTTACCTCCTATGGCTACACCTTC
NA,TRBV2,NA,TRBJ1-5,CASSELRAEPQHF,TGTGCCAGCAGTGAACTCAGGGCAGAGCCCCAGCATTTT
NA,TRBV7-2,NA,TRBJ2-1,CASSLSTRWVNEQFF,TGTGCCAGCAGCTTATCTACTAGGTGGGTTAATGAGCAGTTCTTC
NA,TRBV24-1,NA,TRBJ1-5,CATQSRFNQPQHF,TGTGCCACCCAAAGCCGATTCAATCAGCCCCAGCATTTT
TRBD2,TRBV2,NA,TRBJ2-1,CASSGTSGYNEQFF,TGTGCCAGCAGCGGGACTAGCGGGTACAATGAGCAGTTCTTC
NA,TRBV4-1,NA,TRBJ2-7,CASSPGDSEQYF,TGCGCCAGCAGCCCTGGGGATTCCGAGCAGTACTTC
TRBD2,TRBV2,NA,TRBJ2-5,CASRLAGAMEETQYF,TGTGCCAGCCGACTAGCGGGGGCCATGGAGGAGACCCAGTACTTC
NA,TRBV21-1,NA,TRBJ1-5,CASSKDRGNQPQHF,TGTGCCAGCAGCAAAGACAGGGGTAATCAGCCCCAGCATTTT
TRBD1,TRBV6-6,NA,TRBJ1-3,CASSPGQVGNTIYF,TGTGCCAGCAGCCCAGGACAGGTCGGCAACACCATATATTTT
TRBD1,TRBV2,NA,TRBJ1-1,CASSPGTGTTEAFF,TGTGCCAGCAGTCCCGGGACAGGCACCACTGAAGCTTTCTTT
NA,TRBV5-8,NA,TRBJ2-1,CASSFPSPGNEQFF,TGTGCCAGCAGCTTCCCATCGCCAGGCAATGAGCAGTTCTTC
NA,TRBV3-1/TRBV3-2,NA,TRBJ1-2,CASSLSQGRTGYTF,TGTGCCAGCAGCCTCTCTCAGGGGCGCACCGGCTACACCTTC
NA,TRBV13,NA,TRBJ2-5,CASSFLTSQETQYF,TGTGCCAGCAGCTTCTTGACAAGCCAAGAGACCCAGTACTTC
NA,TRBV2,NA,TRBJ2-1,CASNPRDASYNEQFF,TGTGCCAGCAACCCCCGGGACGCATCCTACAATGAGCAGTTCTTC
NA,TRBV19,once,TRBJ1-1,CASSPLGFDTEAFF,TGTGCCAGTAGTCCCCTAGGGTTTGACACTGAAGCTTTCTTT
TRBD1,TRBV24-1,NA,TRBJ1-5,CATLGQVGQPQHF,TGTGCCACCCTCGGACAGGTTGGGCAGCCCCAGCATTTT
NA,TRBV11-2,NA,TRBJ2-3,CASSLSGDTQYF,TGTGCCAGCAGCTTATCTGGAGATACGCAGTATTTT
NA,TRBV19,NA,TRBJ1-2,CASSLLYDYGYTF,TGTGCCAGTAGTCTCCTTTATGACTATGGCTACACCTTC
NA,TRBV27,NA,TRBJ2-7,CASSPGRGLTYEQYF,TGTGCCAGCAGCCCGGGGAGGGGGCTTACCTACGAGCAGTACTTC
TRBD2,TRBV7-9,few,TRBJ2-3,CASSPRTSGRAGMQYF,TGTGCCAGCAGCCCCCGGACTAGCGGGAGGGCTGGGATGCAGTATTTT
TRBD1,TRBV9,NA,TRBJ2-7,CASSVGDRGTYEQYF,TGTGCCAGCAGCGTAGGGGACAGGGGGACCTACGAGCAGTACTTC
NA,TRBV18,NA,TRBJ2-2,CASSPRPVNTGELFF,TGTGCCAGCTCACCACGGCCAGTGAACACCGGGGAGCTGTTTTTT
NA,TRBV11-3,once,TRBJ2-2,CASSHPVQGMGLGELFF,TGTGCCAGCAGCCACCCTGTCCAGGGGATGGGACTAGGGGAGCTGTTTTTT
NA,TRBV27,NA,TRBJ1-4,CASSFKGPNEKLFF,TGTGCCAGCAGTTTTAAGGGACCTAATGAAAAACTGTTTTTT